The 7 T cell receptor beta chains below come from one sample, sequenced in a study of T cell repertoires in cytomegalovirus infection. In TCRdb, the reads were re-called with MiXCR into one record per CDR3 protein. This table holds 250,000 to 300,000 distinct CDR3 sequences, roughly an eighth found once. Sequenced material: PBMCs. These receptors came from a human donor in good health (CMV status not recorded). Some clones in this sample may be carry-over from other donors' samples.

This clonotype was detected a few times. This chain uses TRBV12-3 or TRBV12-4 with TRBJ2-3, with 12 bases matching TRBD2. Trimming took 5 bases from V and 11 from J; bases not matched to a gene: 14. The CDR3 length is 16 residues. CDR3 region: CASSLRLAGAPQGQYF. DNA for the CDR3: TGTGCCAGCAGTCTCCGACTAGCGGGGGCCCCTCAGGGGCAGTATTTT.

In its sample, this clonotype was seen many times. The chain is built from TRBV7-6 and TRBJ2-7; D ambiguous. The CDR3 sequence is 12 residues long. In germline, CDR1 is SGHVS, CDR2 FNYEAQ. V lost 1 base, J lost 5 bases, and 6 bases lay in between. CDR3 bases: TGTGCCAGCAGCTTAGGTGTGGACGAGCAGTACTTC. This codes for CASSLGVDEQYF.

The chain joins TRBV20-1 to TRBJ1-3; no clear D gene. V lost 8 bases and J lost 0, with 11 bases in between. The germline V gene has CDR1 DFQATT and CDR2 SNEGSKA (reference sequence). This CDR3 spans 13 amino acids. CDR3 sequence: CSTLGTSGNTIYF. CDR3 bases: TGCAGTACGTTGGGAACCTCTGGAAACACCATATATTTT.

This clonotype was picked up many times. The V and J genes are TRBV29-1 and TRBJ2-6, with a possible D match to TRBD2 (6 bases). This CDR3 has 16 amino acids. V lost 5 bases, J lost 0 bases, and 14 bases lay in between. In germline, CDR1 is SQVTM, CDR2 ANQGSEA. The CDR3 DNA follows: TGCAGCGTTCAAAGGGACTTTAACTCTGGGGCCAACGTCCTGACTTTC. Protein product: CSVQRDFNSGANVLTF.

This clonotype was seen at least ten times. V gene TRBV7-2 combines with J gene TRBJ2-5; 8 nucleotides align to TRBD1. The V and J ends lost 1 base and 4 bases, in that order; junction bases with no gene match: 8. CDR3 size: 16 residues. Germline CDR1 and CDR2: SGHTA and FQGNSA. CDR3 sequence (DNA): TGTGCCAGCAGCTTAGTAATTGGCAGGGGGCTAGAGACCCAGTACTTC. This sequence encodes CASSLVIGRGLETQYF.

This clonotype was counted many times. The rearrangement links TRBV7-2 to TRBJ1-4; the D is unclear. This CDR3 region has 14 residues. The germline CDR1 and CDR2 sequences are SGHTA and FQGNSA. V was pared by 0 bases and J by 4 bases, with 6 bases between. The CDR3 region is CASSLAGNNEKLFF. For the CDR3, the DNA is TGTGCCAGCAGCTTAGCGGGGAATAATGAAAAACTGTTTTTT.

This clonotype was seen ten or more times. V and J are TRBV7-8 and TRBJ2-1; no reliable D call. The CDR3 contains 14 residues. V lost 5 bases and J lost 1, with 9 bases in between. Germline CDR1 reads SGHVS; CDR2 reads FQNEAQ. The CDR3 nucleotides are TGTGCCAGCAGCATCTCGACATCCTACAATGAGCAGTTCTTC. It translates to CASSISTSYNEQFF. Full variable domain (rest looked up from reference TRBV7-8 and TRBJ2-1): GAGVSQSPRYKVAKRGQDVALRCDPISGHVSLFWYQQALGQGPEFLTYFQNEAQLDKSGLPSDRFFAERPEGSVSTLKIQRTQQEDSAVYLCASSISTSYNEQFFGPGTRLTVL.